The TCR beta chain described here comes from a study of cytomegalovirus exposure and HLA in healthy donors. Comment on this clone: Its antigen remains unidentified.

Sequenced by immunoSEQ multiplex PCR; TCRdb stores in-frame clones only, minus some. The sample has about 120,000 clones, around 95% seen once. The donors were members of the validation cohort, which comprised about 120 subjects and was separate from the first cohort of 666 subjects. Notes on the study in general: Across donors, most TCRs were seen rarely, yet some public ones were widespread. Using the classifier, cytomegalovirus status was reportedly diagnosed with high specificity and sensitivity. There were three CMV-associated chains whose specificity for CMV antigens was confirmed in vitro.

V was cut by 3 bases and J by 7 bases, with 16 bases left in between. The CDR3 length is 14 residues. Per germline, CDR1 MNHEY and CDR2 SMNVEV (reference sequence). This chain joins TRBV27 and TRBJ2-7, with D tentatively TRBD2 (6 bases). Sequencing was done on a sample of PBMCs. The receptor was derived from a man between 18 and 35 years old in good health and CMV-seronegative. This CDR3 reads CASSFRQGGREQYF. CDR3 nucleotide sequence: TGTGCCAGCAGTTTTCGGCAGGGAGGAAGGGAGCAGTACTTC.